Each of the 31 T cell receptor beta chains below was sequenced from the same sample in a study of post-analysis software for immune sequencing data. Notes on the study in general: In patients, TRBV5-6, TRBV5-1 and TRBV20-1 belonged to roughly 5 TRBV segments found more frequently than in controls.

The antigens these receptors bind are not known. Carried by the TCR beta cDNA libraries were unique molecular identifiers. A single record per CDR3 protein comes from TCRdb applying MiXCR to the PCR reads. In the table there are 740,000 or so distinct CDR3 sequences, 53% of which are singletons. Sequencing was carried out using blood. The receptors shown here come from a girl aged 5-17 years with multiple sclerosis.

This chain joins TRBV15 and TRBJ1-1; D is uncertain. Germline lookup yields CDR1 LNHNV and CDR2 YYDKDF (reference sequence). V lost 0 bases and J 1 base, leaving 6 bases between the germline ends. The CDR3 has 14 amino acids. CDR3: CATSRDAQNTEAFF. The CDR3, as DNA: TGTGCCACCAGCAGAGACGCGCAGAACACTGAAGCTTTCTTT.

V gene TRBV9 combines with J gene TRBJ2-5; the D call may be TRBD1 or TRBD2 (5 bases each). CDR1 and CDR2 (germline): SGDLS, YYNGEE. The CDR3 extends over 19 amino acids. Between the trimmed V and J ends, which lost 1 base and 1 base, there was a span of 23 bases. The CDR3 nucleotides are TGTGCCAGCAGCGTACGGGCAGGGATACGGACTGAACCCCAAGAGACCCAGTACTTC. Translation: CASSVRAGIRTEPQETQYF.

This clonotype was seen only a few times. The V call is TRBV28, the J call TRBJ2-5, with 11 bases identical to TRBD1. V trimming: 3 bases; J trimming: 3 bases; junction bases outside the gene matches: 3. Looked up from germline, CDR1 is MDHEN and CDR2 is SYDVKM. The CDR3 consists of 15 residues. The CDR3 DNA reads TGTGCCAGCAGTTTGGGGACAGGGGGGGAAGAGACCCAGTACTTC. It encodes CASSLGTGGEETQYF. Full variable domain (missing parts from reference TRBV28 and TRBJ2-5): DVKVTQSSRYLVKRTGEKVFLECVQDMDHENMFWYRQDPGLGLRLIYFSYDVKMKEKGDIPEGYSVSREKKERFSLILESASTNQTSMYLCASSLGTGGEETQYFGPGTRLLVL.

CDR3 in DNA: TGCAGTGCTCCCGGGACTAGTCCCTACGAGCAGTACTTC. This codes for CSAPGTSPYEQYF. The V gene is TRBV20-1, the J gene TRBJ2-7; 8 bases are shared with TRBD2. Germline trimming cut 5 bases from V and 2 bases from J; bases unmatched to any gene: 5. The CDR3 runs to 13 residues. CDR1 DFQATT and CDR2 SNEGSKA come from the germline V gene (reference sequence).

The chain couples TRBV5-5 to TRBJ1-6, with unresolved D. The ends were cut back, 3 bases at V and 0 bases at J, with 10 bases in the middle. Germline V CDR1 and CDR2: SGHKS, YYEKEE (reference sequence). The CDR3 loop spans 16 amino acids. CDR3 amino acids: CASSSTTSSYNSPLHF. The CDR3 region has the DNA TGTGCCAGCAGCTCGACAACCAGCTCCTATAATTCACCCCTCCACTTT. Full variable domain (rest looked up from reference TRBV5-5 and TRBJ1-6): DAGVTQSPTHLIKTRGQQVTLRCSPISGHKSVSWYQQVLGQGPQFIFQYYEKEERGRGNFPDRFSARQFPNYSSELNVNALLLGDSALYLCASSSTTSSYNSPLHFGNGTRLTVT.

This clonotype was picked up a small number of times. The V call is TRBV12-3 or TRBV12-4, the J call TRBJ1-4; 7 nucleotides agree with TRBD1. CDR3 length equals 14 residues. The trim removed 5 bases at V and 8 bases at J, leaving 8 bases unmatched. Here the CDR3 reads CASSLTGMREKLFF. Written as DNA, the CDR3 is TGTGCCAGCAGTCTGACAGGGATGAGGGAAAAACTGTTTTTT.

The CDR3 DNA sequence: TGTGCCAGCAGCTTCGCCGGGACTAGCGTAGACAATGAGCAGTTCTTC. Translated, it gives CASSFAGTSVDNEQFF. The chain couples TRBV7-9 to TRBJ2-1; 10 bases agree with TRBD2. J was trimmed by 5 bases and V by 3 bases; bases with no gene match: 7. Per the germline V gene, CDR1 is SEHNR and CDR2 is FQNEAQ (reference sequence). There are 16 residues in the CDR3.

The CDR3 DNA sequence: TGCAGTGCTCGGACTAGCGGGAGCAACACCGGGGAGCTGTTTTTT. This sequence encodes CSARTSGSNTGELFF. V is TRBV20-1 and J is TRBJ2-2; 13 bases map to TRBD2. Germline CDR1 is DFQATT and CDR2 is SNEGSKA (reference sequence). The trim removed 5 bases at V and 2 bases at J, leaving 2 bases unmatched. The CDR3 is made up of 15 amino acids.

This chain joins TRBV20-1 and TRBJ2-5, with D perhaps assigned TRBD1 or TRBD2 (5 bases each). CDR1 is DFQATT and CDR2 is SNEGSKA in the germline V gene (reference sequence). The CDR3 is 13 residues long. V lost 2 bases to trimming and J lost 5 bases, with 12 bases between them. CDR3 loop: CSARFGGWETQYF. The CDR3 DNA reads TGCAGTGCTAGATTTGGGGGTTGGGAGACCCAGTACTTC.

The table lists this clonotype with many counts. The rearrangement joins TRBV7-9 to TRBJ2-7, with a weak D call TRBD2 (5 bases). Trimming removed 1 base from V and 2 bases from J, with 12 bases in between. Germline loops: CDR1 SEHNR, CDR2 FQNEAQ (reference sequence). This CDR3 has 15 amino acids. The CDR3 is CASSLVSGIPYEQYF. CDR3 bases: TGTGCCAGCAGCTTAGTCAGCGGAATCCCCTACGAGCAGTACTTC.

The chain couples TRBV29-1 to TRBJ2-7; 14 nucleotides line up with TRBD2. The germline CDR1 and CDR2 sequences are SQVTM and ANQGSEA. CDR3 size: 16 residues. The J segment lost 2 bases and the V segment lost 4 bases, leaving 7 bases of the junction unmatched. The CDR3 spells CSVVGTSGSSPYEQYF. The CDR3 DNA is TGCAGCGTTGTTGGGACTAGCGGGAGTAGTCCCTACGAGCAGTACTTC.

The chain carries TRBV29-1 and TRBJ2-7, with D maybe TRBD1 (6 bases). V dropped 7 bases and J dropped 3 bases, with 10 bases sitting between them. CDR1 is SQVTM and CDR2 is ANQGSEA in the germline V gene. This CDR3 contains 11 residues. DNA for the CDR3: TGCAGCGCCGAACAGGGCTACGAGCAGTACTTC. This sequence encodes CSAEQGYEQYF.

Only a few counts were recorded for this clonotype. The V gene is TRBV10-3, the J gene TRBJ2-7; 7 nucleotides line up with TRBD2. The ends lost 0 bases at V and 10 bases at J; junction bases unmatched: 12. Germline V gives CDR1 ENHRY, CDR2 SYGVKD. The CDR3 runs 15 residues. The CDR3 coding sequence is TGTGCCATCAGTGAGTCTTTAGCGGGCCGAACACCCCAGTACTTC. The encoded protein is CAISESLAGRTPQYF.

The CDR3 DNA reads as TGTGCCAGCGGAAACTCGAGGGGGAACGAGCAGTACTTC. Translation gives CASGNSRGNEQYF. The rearrangement links TRBV11-2 to TRBJ2-7; TRBD1 is a possible D gene (6 bases). The CDR3 has 13 amino acids. The V and J ends lost 8 bases and 5 bases respectively, with 16 bases between them. Germline V gene data show CDR1 as SGHAT and CDR2 as FQNNGV.

This clonotype came up a few times. The CDR3 DNA follows: TGTGCCAGCAGCGCGGGACGCGATAGATCTTATGAATATGGCTACACCTTC. Translating gives CASSAGRDRSYEYGYTF. This rearrangement joins TRBV7-6 to TRBJ1-2, with D possibly TRBD1 on 5 matching bases. Between the trimmed V and J ends, which lost 5 bases and 5 bases, there was a span of 24 bases. Germline V gene lookup returns CDR1 SGHVS and CDR2 FNYEAQ. The CDR3 covers 17 residues.

The sample holds one count of this clonotype. CDR3 in DNA: TGTGCCAGCAGCTTAGAATCAGGGGCTGGGGCCAACGTCCTGACTTTC. Translated: CASSLESGAGANVLTF. The chain links TRBV7-9 to TRBJ2-6; D perhaps matches TRBD1 (6 bases). V was cut by 1 base and J by 2 bases, with 9 bases left in between. The CDR3 is made up of 16 amino acids. From germline, CDR1 is SEHNR and CDR2 FQNEAQ (reference sequence).

This sequence joins TRBV10-3 and TRBJ2-5, with 7 bases fitting TRBD2. The V gene's germline CDR1 is ENHRY and CDR2 SYGVKD. The CDR3 totals 15 residues. Trimming removed 6 bases from V and 4 bases from J; junction bases left unmatched: 11. The CDR3 DNA reads TGTGCCATCAGAGGTTTGAGCGGGGAGCGAGAGACCCAGTACTTC. Translation gives CAIRGLSGERETQYF.

This clonotype appeared a single time. The J gene is TRBJ2-1, the V gene TRBV7-9; 7 nucleotides align to TRBD2. The CDR3 runs to 12 residues. The J segment lost 15 bases and the V segment lost 7 bases, leaving 12 bases of the junction unmatched. The germline V gene encodes CDR1 SEHNR and CDR2 FQNEAQ (reference sequence). CDR3 in amino acids: CASNGGGRGRFF. The DNA for the CDR3 is TGTGCCAGCAACGGCGGGGGTCGAGGTCGGTTCTTC.

This chain connects TRBV12-3 or TRBV12-4 to TRBJ2-2; D is possibly TRBD1 or TRBD2 (5 bases each). The CDR3 is 16 residues long. V was clipped by 8 bases and J by 1 base, with 17 bases between them. The CDR3 loop is CASPLQGTMNTGELFF. DNA of the CDR3: TGTGCCAGCCCCTTACAAGGGACGATGAACACCGGGGAGCTGTTTTTT.

The chain has TRBV18 and TRBJ2-1, with 10 bases aligning to TRBD1. CDR3 length: 16 amino acids. V was clipped by 4 bases and J by 2 bases; unmatched bases: 5. The germline V gene encodes CDR1 KGHSH and CDR2 LQKENI. The CDR3 spells CASSLAGTGAYNEQFF. The CDR3 DNA follows: TGTGCCAGCTCACTCGCGGGGACAGGGGCCTACAATGAGCAGTTCTTC. The full variable domain, with the rest looked up from reference TRBV18 and TRBJ2-1, is NAGVMQNPRHLVRRRGQEARLRCSPMKGHSHVYWYRQLPEEGLKFMVYLQKENIIDESGMPKERFSAEFPKEGPSILRIQQVVRGDSAAYFCASSLAGTGAYNEQFFGPGTRLTVL.

V and J are TRBV2 and TRBJ2-1, with D unresolved. Germline V lookup: CDR1 SNHLY, CDR2 FYNNEI. This CDR3 region has 11 residues. Between the trimmed V and J ends, which lost 2 bases and 8 bases, there was a span of 4 bases. CDR3 DNA sequence: TGTGCCAGCAGTGAAAACCATGAGCAGTTCTTC. Its protein is CASSENHEQFF.

This rearrangement joins TRBV27 to TRBJ2-2; a possible D gene is TRBD2 (5 bases). The CDR3 covers 13 residues. Germline assignment: CDR1 MNHEY and CDR2 SMNVEV (reference sequence). V lost 6 bases and J 0 bases, leaving 5 bases between the germline ends. The CDR3 sequence is CASRRANTGELFF. DNA for the CDR3: TGTGCCAGCAGGAGGGCGAACACCGGGGAGCTGTTTTTT.

The genes are TRBV19 and TRBJ2-1, with TRBD2 as a possible D gene (6 bases). The DNA end favors TRBJ2-7, so the J call may be wrong. There are 14 residues in the CDR3. In germline, CDR1 is LNHDA, CDR2 SQIVND (reference sequence). The CDR3: CASSRLGSYNEQYF. As DNA, the CDR3 is TGTGCCAGTAGTAGACTAGGATCTTACAATGAGCAGTACTTC.

This chain connects TRBV2 to TRBJ2-7; D call uncertain. This CDR3 contains 13 residues. Germline V gene data show CDR1 as SNHLY and CDR2 as FYNNEI. Trimming stripped 6 bases from V and 3 bases from J, with 12 bases between. This chain's CDR3 is CASRPGRSYEQYF. DNA of the CDR3: TGTGCCAGCAGACCAGGACGTAGCTACGAGCAGTACTTC.

This clonotype came up a few times. This sequence joins TRBV6-1 and TRBJ2-1; D could derive from TRBD1 or TRBD2 (6 bases each). The CDR3 length is 15 residues. CDR1 and CDR2 (germline): MNHNS, SASEGT. With 5 bases removed from V and 1 base from J, the gap between germline ends came to 12 bases. CDR3 region: CASSRIGGSYNEQFF. The DNA for the CDR3 is TGTGCCAGCAGTCGAATAGGGGGGTCCTACAATGAGCAGTTCTTC.

The V gene is TRBV6-2 or TRBV6-3, the J gene TRBJ2-7, with D possibly matching TRBD2 (6 bases). CDR1 is MNHEY and CDR2 is SVGEGT in the germline V gene. V was shortened by 8 bases and J by 11 bases, with 19 bases between the two germline ends. This CDR3 is 12 amino acids long. The DNA for the CDR3 is TGTGCCAGCGCACTAGCCTTGGAGACCAAGTACTTC. It is translated as CASALALETKYF.

Of note for this clonotype: Germline is not matched at one junction end, which may reflect a read error. This chain uses TRBV20-1 with TRBJ2-3, with 15 bases lining up with TRBD2. The CDR3 loop spans 18 amino acids. Germline V gene sequence: CDR1 DFQATT, CDR2 SNEGSKA (reference sequence). CDR3 in amino acids: CSAAGLAGGISSTDTRYF. The DNA of the CDR3 is TGCAGTGCGGCGGGACTAGCGGGAGGTATCTCTAGCACAGATACGCGGTATTTT.

This chain links TRBV7-9 with TRBJ2-7; TRBD1 matches at 12 bases. The CDR3 runs to 16 residues. V shed 2 bases, J shed 3 bases, and the junction held 5 bases outside the gene matches. Germline loops: CDR1 SEHNR, CDR2 FQNEAQ (reference sequence). CDR3 sequence (DNA): TGTGCCAGCAGCTTACCGGGACAGGGGGCCGACTACGAGCAGTACTTC. Its translation is CASSLPGQGADYEQYF. Supplemented by reference TRBV7-9 and TRBJ2-7, the full variable domain reads DTGVSQNPRHKITKRGQNVTFRCDPISEHNRLYWYRQTLGQGPEFLTYFQNEAQLEKSRLLSDRFSAERPKGSFSTLEIQRTEQGDSAMYLCASSLPGQGADYEQYFGPGTRLTVT.

This rearrangement joins TRBV9 to TRBJ2-4, with TRBD1 as a possible D gene (6 bases). The J call is uncertain, as TRBJ2-7 better fits the DNA end. CDR1 and CDR2 from the germline V gene are SGDLS and YYNGEE. The CDR3 spans 14 residues. In DNA form, the CDR3 reads TGTGCCAGCAGCGACTCCGGGACAACCTCCGAGCAGTACTTC. Translation gives CASSDSGTTSEQYF.

This sequence joins TRBV29-1 and TRBJ2-5; D not certain. This CDR3 has 13 amino acids. V was pared by 4 bases and J by 1 base, with 10 bases between. Germline V gives CDR1 SQVTM, CDR2 ANQGSEA. The CDR3 loop reads CSVVKGSQETQYF. The CDR3 DNA follows: TGCAGCGTTGTTAAGGGAAGCCAAGAGACCCAGTACTTC. Together with reference TRBV29-1 and TRBJ2-5, the CDR3 gives the full variable domain: SAVISQKPSRDICQRGTSLTIQCQVDSQVTMMFWYRQQPGQSLTLIATANQGSEATYESGFVIDKFPISRPNLTFSTLTVSNMSPEDSSIYLCSVVKGSQETQYFGPGTRLLVL.

The table lists this clonotype with a few counts. This chain joins TRBV7-2 and TRBJ1-5; D unclear. The CDR3 length is 14 residues. Trimming removed 5 bases from V and 4 bases from J, with 12 bases in between. Germline CDR1 and CDR2: SGHTA and FQGNSA. CDR3 DNA sequence: TGTGCCAGCAGCCCAAATCTGGGGAATCAGCCCCAGCATTTT. Translated, it gives CASSPNLGNQPQHF. The whole variable domain, filled in from reference TRBV7-2 and TRBJ1-5, reads GAGVSQSPSNKVTEKGKDVELRCDPISGHTALYWYRQSLGQGLEFLIYFQGNSAPDKSGLPSDRFSAERTGGSVSTLTIQRTQQEDSAVYLCASSPNLGNQPQHFGDGTRLSIL.